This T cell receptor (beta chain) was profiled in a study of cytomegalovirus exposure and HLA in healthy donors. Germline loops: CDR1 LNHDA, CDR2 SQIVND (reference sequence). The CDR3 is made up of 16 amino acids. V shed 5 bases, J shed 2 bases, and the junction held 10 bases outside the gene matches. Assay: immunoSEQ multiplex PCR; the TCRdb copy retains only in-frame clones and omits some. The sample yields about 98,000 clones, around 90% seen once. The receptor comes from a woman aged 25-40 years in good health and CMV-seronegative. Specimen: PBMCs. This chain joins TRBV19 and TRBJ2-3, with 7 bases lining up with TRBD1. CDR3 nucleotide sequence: TGTGCCAGTAGTCCGAGACAGGGTCGAGACACAGATACGCAGTATTTT. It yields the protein CASSPRQGRDTDTQYF.